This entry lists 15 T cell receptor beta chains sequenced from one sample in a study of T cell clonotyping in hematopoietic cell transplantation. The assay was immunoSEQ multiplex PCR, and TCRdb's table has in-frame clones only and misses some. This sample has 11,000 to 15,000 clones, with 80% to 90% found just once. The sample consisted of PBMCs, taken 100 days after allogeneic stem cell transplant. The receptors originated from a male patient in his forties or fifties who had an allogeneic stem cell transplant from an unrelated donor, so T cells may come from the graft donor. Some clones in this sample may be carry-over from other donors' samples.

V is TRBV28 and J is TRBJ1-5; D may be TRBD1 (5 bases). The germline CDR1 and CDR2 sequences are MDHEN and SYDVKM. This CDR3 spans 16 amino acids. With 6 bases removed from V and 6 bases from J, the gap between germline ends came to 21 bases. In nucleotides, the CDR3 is TGTGCCAGCAGCTTGCCCTTGGTGGGGGTCACTCAGCCCCAGCATTTT. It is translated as CASSLPLVGVTQPQHF.

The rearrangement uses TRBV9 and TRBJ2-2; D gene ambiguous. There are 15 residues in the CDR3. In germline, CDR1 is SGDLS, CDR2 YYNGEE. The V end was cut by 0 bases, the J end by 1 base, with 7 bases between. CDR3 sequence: CASSVGTVNTGELFF. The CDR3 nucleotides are TGTGCCAGCAGCGTAGGAACAGTGAACACCGGGGAGCTGTTTTTT.

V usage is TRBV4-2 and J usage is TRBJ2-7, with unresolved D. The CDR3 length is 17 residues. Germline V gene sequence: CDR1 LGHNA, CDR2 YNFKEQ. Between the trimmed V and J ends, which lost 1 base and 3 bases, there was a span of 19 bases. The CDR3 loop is CASSQGPHSPQNYEQYF. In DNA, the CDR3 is TGTGCCAGCAGCCAAGGCCCCCACAGCCCCCAGAACTACGAGCAGTACTTC.

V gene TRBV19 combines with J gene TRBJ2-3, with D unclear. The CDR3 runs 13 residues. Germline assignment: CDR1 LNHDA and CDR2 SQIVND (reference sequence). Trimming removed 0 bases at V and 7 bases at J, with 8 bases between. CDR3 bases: TGTGCCAGTAGTATAGATATGGCCTATACGCAGTATTTT. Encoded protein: CASSIDMAYTQYF.

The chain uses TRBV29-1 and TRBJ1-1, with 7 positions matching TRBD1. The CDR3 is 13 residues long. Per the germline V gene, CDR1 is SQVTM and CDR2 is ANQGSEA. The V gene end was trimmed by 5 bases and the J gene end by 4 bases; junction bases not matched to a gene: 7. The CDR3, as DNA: TGCAGCGTTAGGGGACAGAGAGGCACTGAAGCTTTCTTT. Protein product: CSVRGQRGTEAFF.

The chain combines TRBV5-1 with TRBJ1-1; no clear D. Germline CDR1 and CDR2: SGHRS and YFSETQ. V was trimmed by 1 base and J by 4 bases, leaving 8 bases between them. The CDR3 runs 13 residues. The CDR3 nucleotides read TGCGCCAGCAGCTTGAGTTACGGCACTGAAGCTTTCTTT. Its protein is CASSLSYGTEAFF.

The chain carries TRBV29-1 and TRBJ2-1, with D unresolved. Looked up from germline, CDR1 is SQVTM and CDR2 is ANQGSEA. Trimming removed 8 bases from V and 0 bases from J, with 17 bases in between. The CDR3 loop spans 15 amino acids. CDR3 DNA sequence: TGCAGCTATTCACCCAACTGGGGCTCCTACAATGAGCAGTTCTTC. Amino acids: CSYSPNWGSYNEQFF.

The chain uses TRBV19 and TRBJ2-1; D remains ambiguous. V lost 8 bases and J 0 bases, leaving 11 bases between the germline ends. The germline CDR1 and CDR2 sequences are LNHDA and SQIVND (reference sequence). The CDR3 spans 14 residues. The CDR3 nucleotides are TGTGCCAGTGCTCCAGCCAGCTCCTACAATGAGCAGTTCTTC. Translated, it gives CASAPASSYNEQFF.

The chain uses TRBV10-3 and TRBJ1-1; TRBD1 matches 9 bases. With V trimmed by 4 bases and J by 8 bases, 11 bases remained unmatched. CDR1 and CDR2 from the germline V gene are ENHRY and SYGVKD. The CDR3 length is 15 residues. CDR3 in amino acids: CAISGRRDRAYEAFF. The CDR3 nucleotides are TGTGCCATCAGTGGACGCCGGGACAGGGCTTACGAAGCTTTCTTT.

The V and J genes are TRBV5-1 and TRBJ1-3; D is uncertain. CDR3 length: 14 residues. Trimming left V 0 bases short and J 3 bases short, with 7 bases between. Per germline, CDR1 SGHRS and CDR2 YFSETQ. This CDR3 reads CASSLESYGNTIYF. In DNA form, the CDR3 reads TGCGCCAGCAGCTTGGAGAGCTATGGAAACACCATATATTTT.

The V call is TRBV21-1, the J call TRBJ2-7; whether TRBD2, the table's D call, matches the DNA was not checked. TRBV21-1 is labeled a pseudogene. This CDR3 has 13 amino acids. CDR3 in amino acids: CASSKVPTYEQYF. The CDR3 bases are TGTGCCAGCAGCAAAGTACCTACGTACGAGCAGTACTTC.

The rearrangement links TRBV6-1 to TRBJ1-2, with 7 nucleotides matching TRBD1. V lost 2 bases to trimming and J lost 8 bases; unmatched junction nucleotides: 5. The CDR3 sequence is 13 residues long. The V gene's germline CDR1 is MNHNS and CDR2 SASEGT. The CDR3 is CASSERQGGGYTF. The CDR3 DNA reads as TGTGCCAGCAGTGAAAGACAGGGCGGCGGCTACACCTTC.

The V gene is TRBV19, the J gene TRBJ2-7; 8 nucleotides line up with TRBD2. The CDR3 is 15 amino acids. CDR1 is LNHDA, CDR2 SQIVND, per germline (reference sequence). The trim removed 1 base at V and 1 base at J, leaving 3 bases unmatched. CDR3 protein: CASSIGSSGSYEQYF. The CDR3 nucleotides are TGTGCCAGTAGTATAGGGTCTAGCGGGTCCTACGAGCAGTACTTC.

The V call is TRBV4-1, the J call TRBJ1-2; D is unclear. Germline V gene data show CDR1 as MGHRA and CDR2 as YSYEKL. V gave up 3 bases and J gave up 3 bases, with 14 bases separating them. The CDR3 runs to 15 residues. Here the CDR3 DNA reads TGCGCCAGCAGCCAGGACCCGGGGTTGGACTATGGCTACACCTTC. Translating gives CASSQDPGLDYGYTF.

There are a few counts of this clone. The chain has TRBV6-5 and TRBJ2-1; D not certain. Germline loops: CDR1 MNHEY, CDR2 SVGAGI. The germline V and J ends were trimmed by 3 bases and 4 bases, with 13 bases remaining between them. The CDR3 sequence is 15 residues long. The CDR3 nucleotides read TGTGCCAGCAGTTATGGACGGAACTCATACAATGAGCAGTTCTTC. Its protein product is CASSYGRNSYNEQFF.